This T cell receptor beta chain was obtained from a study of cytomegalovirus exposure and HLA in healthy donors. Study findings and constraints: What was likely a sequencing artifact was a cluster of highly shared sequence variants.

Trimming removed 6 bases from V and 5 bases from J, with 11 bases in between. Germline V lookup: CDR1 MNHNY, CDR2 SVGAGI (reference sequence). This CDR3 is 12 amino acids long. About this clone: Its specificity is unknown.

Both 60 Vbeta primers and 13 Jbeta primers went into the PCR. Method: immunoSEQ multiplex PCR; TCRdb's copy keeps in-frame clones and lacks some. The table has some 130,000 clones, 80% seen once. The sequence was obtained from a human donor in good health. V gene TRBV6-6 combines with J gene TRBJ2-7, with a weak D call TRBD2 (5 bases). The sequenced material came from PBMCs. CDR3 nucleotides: TGTGCCAGCAGCCACGGGGTTGACGAGCAGTACTTC. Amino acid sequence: CASSHGVDEQYF.